This TCR beta chain was profiled in a study of CD8 T cells in ankylosing spondylitis. This clonotype has only a few counts. Its antigen is undetermined. Overall study results and limits: A TCR beta motif made of under 10 highly homologous variants seemed typical of ankylosing spondylitis blood. Disease-linked clones, CD8+, were relatively rare in peripheral blood.

Construction of TCR beta libraries was performed using quantitative 5'-RACE with molecular barcodes. TCRdb analysed the 5' RACE reads with MiXCR anew, one entry per CDR3 protein. The sample lists around 210,000 distinct CDR3 sequences, 8% to 9% occurring once. J was trimmed by 5 bases and V by 0 bases; bases with no gene match: 12. The germline V gene has CDR1 MNHEY and CDR2 SVGAGI. The CDR3 is 18 amino acids. The receptor's source is a female donor with ankylosing spondylitis or in good health (not recorded which). Material: blood, either unsorted or a sorted T cell fraction (not recorded which). V gene TRBV6-5 combines with J gene TRBJ2-7, with TRBD2 identical over 11 bases. The CDR3 protein is CASSYSPISGRVDHEQYF. CDR3 nucleotide sequence: TGTGCCAGCAGTTACTCACCGATTAGCGGGAGGGTTGACCACGAGCAGTACTTC.